This is a list of T cell receptor beta chains from one sample in a study of cytomegalovirus exposure and HLA in healthy donors. Profiled with immunoSEQ multiplex PCR; TCRdb holds only in-frame clones, not every one. The table includes 55,000 to 65,000 clones, 90% detected once. Sequences were obtained from PBMCs. Source of these receptors: a young man in good health and CMV-seronegative. The conserved cysteine and the conserved F or W are not part of the CDR3 here. D genes are given only for firm matches.

d_call	cdr3_length	v_call	j_call	cdr3_aa
TRBD1	15	TRBV4-3	TRBJ2-2	ASSQEEDRGYGGELF
TRBD1	16	TRBV15	TRBJ1-4	ATSRDGARGQNNEKLF
TRBD2	13	TRBV29-1	TRBJ2-1	SANWASGSRYEQF
TRBD2	13	TRBV9	TRBJ2-3	ASSVGGRAPDTQY
TRBD1	13	TRBV28	TRBJ1-2	ASIMDRELNYGYT
TRBD1	11	TRBV6-5	TRBJ2-7	ASSSTGAYEQY
TRBD1	15	TRBV18	TRBJ2-1	ASSSNTGARSYNEQF
TRBD2	15	TRBV4-1	TRBJ2-3	ASSRQPPGRTTDTQY
NA	16	TRBV5-1	TRBJ1-1	ASSLVKLGAVGSPEAF
TRBD2	13	TRBV5-1	TRBJ2-5	ASSLGLAGSETQY
TRBD2	13	TRBV5-5	TRBJ2-7	ASSPALAGLYEQY
TRBD2	13	TRBV4-1	TRBJ2-2	ASSQEGGKTGELF
TRBD1	15	TRBV27	TRBJ1-5	ASSPRRKRQGTLPQH
NA	16	TRBV7-6	TRBJ2-3	ASRDNSAAGESTDTQY
NA	11	TRBV2	TRBJ2-2	ASSGGRTGELF
NA	12	TRBV7-9	TRBJ1-2	ASSSGPGKGGYT
TRBD1	14	TRBV4-1	TRBJ1-2	ASSQDGGQGYYGYT
TRBD2	12	TRBV4-1	TRBJ2-5	ASSKLAEGETQY
NA	12	TRBV9	TRBJ2-1	ASSGGSLYNEQF
TRBD1	17	TRBV9	TRBJ1-5	ASSTRQGATVLSNQPQH
TRBD2	14	TRBV9	TRBJ2-1	ASSPYLAGGDNEQF
NA	13	TRBV15	TRBJ2-2	ATSRDRANTGELF
NA	14	TRBV6-6	TRBJ2-1	ASSYSSLVSYNEQF
NA	16	TRBV10-2	TRBJ2-5	ASKRNSWPLAEGETQY
TRBD1	10	TRBV7-9	TRBJ2-7	ASGDRGYEQY
TRBD1	14	TRBV4-1	TRBJ2-5	ASSPMGTGGRETQY
TRBD2	16	TRBV6-1	TRBJ2-3	ASSGGLAGAPITDTQY
TRBD1	9	TRBV30	TRBJ1-2	AWRTGVGYT
NA	13	TRBV6-5	TRBJ2-3	ASSYRLAWTDTQY
TRBD1	10	TRBV29-1	TRBJ1-2	SVEGTGLGYT
TRBD2	17	TRBV27	TRBJ2-3	ASSPLSGTSGTSTDTQY
NA	14	TRBV7-9	TRBJ1-4	ASSSVGVVRSEKLF
NA	14	TRBV11-2	TRBJ1-4	ASSPRGGSANEKLF
TRBD1	10	TRBV4-2	TRBJ2-5	ASSRDRETQY
TRBD1	11	TRBV18	TRBJ1-2	ASSPRTGEGYT
NA	12	TRBV19	TRBJ2-2	ASMGAANTGELF
TRBD2	13	TRBV7-2	TRBJ2-1	ASSLLSGGYNEQF
TRBD2	18	TRBV4-3	TRBJ2-1	ASSPRTSGKTASSYNEQF
NA	15	TRBV7-6	TRBJ2-1	ASSLEGRLSSYNEQF
NA	12	TRBV4-3	TRBJ2-1	ASSLRTVRDEQF
NA	8	TRBV6-5	TRBJ2-5	ASSRGAQY
NA	13	TRBV4-1	TRBJ2-5	ASSPVRLSRETQY
NA	11	TRBV7-9	TRBJ2-1	ASSLVPGNEQF
TRBD2	14	TRBV5-1	TRBJ2-1	ASSLLAGVGYNEQF
NA	10	TRBV28	TRBJ1-2	ASSSESYGYT
NA	16	TRBV6-8	TRBJ2-3	ASSYTVRVRGPTDTQY
NA	9	TRBV20-1	TRBJ2-7	SAQVTYEQY
TRBD2	14	TRBV30	TRBJ2-3	AWSLTSGSWADTQY
TRBD2	14	TRBV5-1	TRBJ2-3	ASSLRTSGSVSTQY
TRBD2	14	TRBV5-6	TRBJ2-3	ASSQGLAGGSDTQY
NA	11	TRBV11-3	TRBJ1-1	ASSHEGGFEAF
TRBD1	12	TRBV11-2	TRBJ1-5	ASSLEPGGQPQH